Listed below are T cell receptor beta chains from one sample, sequenced in a study of blood T cell repertoires in COVID-19. The protocol was immunoSEQ multiplex PCR, while the TCRdb copy is restricted to in-frame clones and leaves out a portion. The sample has about 120,000 clones, about 90% seen once; the top ten hold about 4%. The material sequenced was peripheral blood. The origin of the receptors is a woman between 55 and 75 years old with COVID-19, enrolled during active disease. CDR3s include the opening cysteine and the closing phenylalanine or tryptophan. A D gene is named only where the DNA matches it firmly. The size entry is marked missing in some rows and otherwise reads once, few, many or a size class.

CASSLYSGLASYNEQFF	TGTGCCAGCAGCTTATACTCGGGACTAGCTTCCTACAATGAGCAGTTCTTC	TRBD2	NA	TRBJ2-1	TRBV7-2
CASSQDGERYTF	TGTGCCAGCAGCCAAGATGGGGAGCGCTACACCTTC	NA	NA	TRBJ1-2	TRBV3-1/TRBV3-2
CASSPTGLVGFVNSPLHF	TGTGCCAGCAGCCCGACAGGGCTCGTCGGTTTCGTTAATTCACCCCTCCACTTT	TRBD1	once	TRBJ1-6	TRBV3-1/TRBV3-2
CASSVGGAPASTDTQYF	TGTGCCAGCAGTGTCGGCGGAGCGCCTGCTAGCACAGATACGCAGTATTTT	NA	NA	TRBJ2-3	TRBV25-1
CASSSGNEQFF	TGTGCCAGCAGCTCGGGCAATGAGCAGTTCTTC	NA	NA	TRBJ2-1	TRBV9
CASSWTVNTEAFF	TGTGCCAGCAGCTGGACAGTGAACACTGAAGCTTTCTTT	NA	NA	TRBJ1-1	TRBV7-3
CASSLRDSSTDTQYF	TGTGCCAGCAGCTTACGGGACTCCAGCACAGATACGCAGTATTTT	NA	NA	TRBJ2-3	TRBV7-3
CASSPRGPGVTGELFF	TGTGCCAGCTCACCACGAGGACCGGGGGTGACCGGGGAGCTGTTTTTT	NA	NA	TRBJ2-2	TRBV18
CASSLPGPNQPQHF	TGTGCCAGCAGTCTTCCGGGTCCCAATCAGCCCCAGCATTTT	NA	NA	TRBJ1-5	TRBV27
CASTGTPHYGYTF	TGTGCCAGCACAGGGACACCCCACTATGGCTACACCTTC	NA	NA	TRBJ1-2	TRBV6-7
CAISLTGKVSPLHF	TGTGCCATCAGCCTGACAGGGAAAGTCTCACCCCTCCACTTT	TRBD1	NA	TRBJ1-6	TRBV10-3
CASSLEGLPSEKLFF	TGTGCCAGCAGCTTAGAGGGGCTCCCATCGGAAAAACTGTTTTTT	NA	NA	TRBJ1-4	TRBV11-2
CASSYEGQGAAFF	TGTGCCAGCAGTTACGAGGGACAGGGGGCTGCGTTCTTC	TRBD1	NA	TRBJ2-1	TRBV6-5
CASSGERGGTDTQYF	TGTGCCAGCAGTGGAGAGCGGGGGGGCACAGATACGCAGTATTTT	TRBD2	NA	TRBJ2-3	TRBV6-4
CASSISGGNSGNTIYF	TGTGCCAGTAGTATCTCAGGGGGCAACTCTGGAAACACCATATATTTT	TRBD1	NA	TRBJ1-3	TRBV19
CASSRWGLEETQYF	TGTGCCAGCAGCCGGTGGGGCCTAGAAGAGACCCAGTACTTC	NA	NA	TRBJ2-5	TRBV14
CASSFGQKNEKLFF	TGCGCCAGCAGCTTCGGACAGAAGAATGAAAAACTGTTTTTT	NA	NA	TRBJ1-4	TRBV5-1
CASSQWTGVANYGYTF	TGTGCCAGCAGCCAATGGACAGGGGTGGCTAACTATGGCTACACCTTC	TRBD1	NA	TRBJ1-2	TRBV14
CASSIEGFLLRENYGYTF	TGTGCCAGTAGTATAGAGGGGTTCCTTCTCCGGGAGAACTATGGCTACACCTTC	NA	once	TRBJ1-2	TRBV19
CASSPMSLAGGGEQFF	TGTGCCAGCAGCCCCATGTCCCTAGCGGGGGGTGGTGAGCAGTTCTTC	TRBD2	NA	TRBJ2-1	TRBV4-2
CASSVTTAGGTDTQYF	TGTGCCAGCAGCGTTACGACCGCAGGGGGCACAGATACGCAGTATTTT	NA	NA	TRBJ2-3	TRBV9
CASSQDNGRAEQYF	TGTGCCAGCAGCCAAGATAATGGGAGAGCCGAGCAGTACTTC	NA	NA	TRBJ2-7	TRBV3-1/TRBV3-2
CASGKGGMRNTEAFF	TGTGCCTCAGGCAAAGGGGGAATGAGGAACACTGAAGCTTTCTTT	NA	NA	TRBJ1-1	TRBV19
CASSVAQGSVEQYF	TGTGCCAGCAGCGTAGCCCAGGGGAGCGTCGAGCAGTACTTC	NA	NA	TRBJ2-7	TRBV9
CASIAYSSTDTQYF	TGTGCCAGCATAGCTTACTCTAGCACAGATACGCAGTATTTT	NA	NA	TRBJ2-3	TRBV7-8
CASSRGTSGLNTDTQYF	TGTGCCAGTAGTAGAGGGACTAGCGGGTTAAACACAGATACGCAGTATTTT	TRBD2	NA	TRBJ2-3	TRBV19
CASSTAGGAFF	TGTGCCAGCTCAACGGCGGGTGGAGCTTTCTTT	NA	NA	TRBJ1-1	TRBV18
CASEPAGYGYTF	TGTGCCTCGGAGCCCGCGGGCTATGGCTACACCTTC	NA	NA	TRBJ1-2	TRBV30
CASSQARGPYEQYF	TGTGCCAGCAGCCAAGCCAGGGGACCCTACGAGCAGTACTTC	NA	NA	TRBJ2-7	TRBV3-1/TRBV3-2
CASSLGGVEAGSTDTQYF	TGCGCCAGCAGCCTGGGGGGAGTAGAAGCGGGGAGCACAGATACGCAGTATTTT	TRBD2	NA	TRBJ2-3	TRBV4-3
CASSSRRVARDYGYTF	TGTGCCAGCAGCTCCAGGAGGGTGGCCCGGGACTACGGCTACACCTTC	NA	NA	TRBJ1-2	TRBV13
CASSPDFNYGYTF	TGTGCCAGCTCACCCGACTTTAACTATGGCTACACCTTC	NA	NA	TRBJ1-2	TRBV18
CASSSLAGGSGELFF	TGTGCCAGCAGTTCACTAGCGGGGGGGTCCGGGGAGCTGTTTTTT	TRBD2	NA	TRBJ2-2	TRBV6-2/TRBV6-3
CAGKGDRSSYEQYF	TGTGCCGGCAAGGGGGACCGAAGCTCCTACGAGCAGTACTTC	NA	NA	TRBJ2-7	TRBV2
CASSSRTENTGELFF	TGTGCCAGCAGCTCGAGGACAGAGAACACCGGGGAGCTGTTTTTT	NA	NA	TRBJ2-2	TRBV5-4
CASSYLGQGLQHF	TGTGCCAGCAGTTACCTAGGACAGGGGCTTCAGCACTTC	TRBD1	NA	TRBJ2-7	TRBV6-5
CASSLGRTGQIYGYTF	TGTGCCAGCTCACTCGGACGGACAGGGCAAATCTATGGCTACACCTTC	TRBD1	NA	TRBJ1-2	TRBV18
CASSLAQGAKDTQYF	TGTGCCAGCAGCTTGGCACAGGGGGCCAAAGATACGCAGTATTTT	TRBD1	once	TRBJ2-3	TRBV13
CASSYSAQGPYEQYF	TGTGCCAGCAGTTACTCGGCGCAGGGTCCCTACGAGCAGTACTTC	NA	few	TRBJ2-7	TRBV6-6
CASGLGPADTQYF	TGTGCTAGTGGTTTGGGGCCCGCAGATACGCAGTATTTT	NA	NA	TRBJ2-3	TRBV12-5
CASSFPGQGSYNEQFF	TGTGCCAGCAGCTTCCCGGGACAGGGATCCTACAATGAGCAGTTCTTC	TRBD1	NA	TRBJ2-1	TRBV11-2
CASSYGRQSRNTEAFF	TGTGCCAGCAGTTACGGACGACAGTCGCGGAACACTGAAGCTTTCTTT	NA	NA	TRBJ1-1	TRBV6-2/TRBV6-3
CASSPGPNRAGNYGYTF	TGTGCCAGCAGCCCCGGACCAAACAGGGCGGGTAACTATGGCTACACCTTC	NA	NA	TRBJ1-2	TRBV7-2
CASSSTLGTSGGPGELFF	TGTGCCAGCAGCTCCACCCTCGGGACTAGCGGGGGTCCCGGGGAGCTGTTTTTT	TRBD2	NA	TRBJ2-2	TRBV7-3
CASSLDTDPYGYTF	TGTGCCAGCAGCTTAGATACAGACCCCTATGGCTACACCTTC	NA	NA	TRBJ1-2	TRBV11-2
CAAGRDSQETQYF	TGTGCCGCGGGGCGGGACAGCCAAGAGACCCAGTACTTC	NA	NA	TRBJ2-5	TRBV5-4
CASGEQVSGNTIYF	TGTGCCAGTGGGGAACAGGTCTCTGGAAACACCATATATTTT	NA	NA	TRBJ1-3	TRBV19
CASSPREATGELFF	TGTGCCAGCAGTCCCAGGGAGGCGACCGGGGAGCTGTTTTTT	NA	NA	TRBJ2-2	TRBV6-2/TRBV6-3
CASSRTGGTGGYTF	TGTGCCAGCAGTAGGACAGGGGGCACTGGAGGCTACACCTTC	TRBD1	once	TRBJ1-2	TRBV6-5
CATSSHIQGTTEAFF	TGTGCCACCAGCAGCCACATACAGGGGACCACTGAAGCTTTCTTT	TRBD1	NA	TRBJ1-1	TRBV15
CASSLAGQGGQPQHF	TGTGCCAGCAGCTTGGCCGGACAGGGCGGTCAGCCCCAGCATTTT	TRBD1	NA	TRBJ1-5	TRBV5-8